This T cell receptor (beta chain) is from a study of blood T cells in healthy people across ages. V lost 3 bases, J lost 12 bases, and 24 bases lay in between. CDR3 length: 15 amino acids. The use of a sample-barcoded 5' primer and a J-beta primer mix characterized a second PCR of 7 to 11 cycles. MiXCR, run by TCRdb on the 5' RACE reads, gives a single entry per CDR3 protein. The table shows 800,000 or so distinct CDR3 sequences, with around half occurring only once. The receptor's source is a man at least 80 years old in good health. V usage is TRBV12-3 or TRBV12-4 and J usage is TRBJ2-7, with D tentatively TRBD1 or TRBD2 (5 bases each). Sequenced input: blood. The CDR3 region is CASSLGPTAQETRYF. CDR3 coding DNA: TGTGCCAGCAGTTTGGGACCGACTGCCCAAGAGACCCGGTACTTC.